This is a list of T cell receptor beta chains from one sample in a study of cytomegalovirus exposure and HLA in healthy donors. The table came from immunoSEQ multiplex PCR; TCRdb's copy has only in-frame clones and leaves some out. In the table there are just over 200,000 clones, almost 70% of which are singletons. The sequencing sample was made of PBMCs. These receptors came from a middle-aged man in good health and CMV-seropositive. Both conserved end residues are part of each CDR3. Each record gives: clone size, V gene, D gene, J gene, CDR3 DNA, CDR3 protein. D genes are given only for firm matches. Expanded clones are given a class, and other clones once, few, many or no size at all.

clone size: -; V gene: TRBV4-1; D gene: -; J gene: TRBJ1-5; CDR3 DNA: TGCGCCAGCATGGGCAGGGAGGGCCTCAATCAGCCCCAGCATTTT; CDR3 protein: CASMGREGLNQPQHF
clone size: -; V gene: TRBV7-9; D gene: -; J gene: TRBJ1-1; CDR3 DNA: TGTTCCAGCAGCCGGACAGAACACGAAGCTTTCTTT; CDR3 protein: CSSSRTEHEAFF
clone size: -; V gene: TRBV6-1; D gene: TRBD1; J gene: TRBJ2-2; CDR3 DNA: TGTGCCTCCCAGAGGGACAGGGGAACCACCGGGGAGCTGTTTTTT; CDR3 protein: CASQRDRGTTGELFF
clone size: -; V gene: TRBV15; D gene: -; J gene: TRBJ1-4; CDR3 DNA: TGTGCCACCAGCAGAGATCTAACAGACCTTGAAAAACTGTTTTTT; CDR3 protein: CATSRDLTDLEKLFF
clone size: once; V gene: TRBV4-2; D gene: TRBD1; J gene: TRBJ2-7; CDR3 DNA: TGTGCCAGCAGCCAAGCCGGACAGGGTGACTACGAGCAGTACTTC; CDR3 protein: CASSQAGQGDYEQYF
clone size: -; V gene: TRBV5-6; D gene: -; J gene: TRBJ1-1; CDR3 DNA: TGTGCCAGCAGCTTACAGGACACTGAAGCTTTCTTT; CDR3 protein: CASSLQDTEAFF
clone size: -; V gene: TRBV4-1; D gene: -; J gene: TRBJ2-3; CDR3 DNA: TGCGCCAGCAGCCAAAGGGGTAGCACAGATACGCAGTATTTT; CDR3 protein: CASSQRGSTDTQYF
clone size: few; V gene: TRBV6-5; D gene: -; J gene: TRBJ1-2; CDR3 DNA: TGTGCCACCTCACGAGAGGGATATGGCTACACCTTC; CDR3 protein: CATSREGYGYTF
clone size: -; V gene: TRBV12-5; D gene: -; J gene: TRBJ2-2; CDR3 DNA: TGTGCTAGTGGTTTGGTACTTGGGGGCAGGGCCGGGGAGCTGTTTTTT; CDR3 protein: CASGLVLGGRAGELFF
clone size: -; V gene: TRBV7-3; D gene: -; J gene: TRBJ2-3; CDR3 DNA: TGTGCCAGCAGCTTAGTTGGGGCCAGCACAGATACGCAGTATTTT; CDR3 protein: CASSLVGASTDTQYF
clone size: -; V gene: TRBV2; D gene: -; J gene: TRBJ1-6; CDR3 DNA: TGTGCCAGCAGGACAGGACTGAATTCACCCCTCCACTTT; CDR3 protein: CASRTGLNSPLHF
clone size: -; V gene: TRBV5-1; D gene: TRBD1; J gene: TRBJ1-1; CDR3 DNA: TGCGCCAGCAGCTCCAGGACAGGGGGGCGGGGGACTGAAGCTTTCTTT; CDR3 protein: CASSSRTGGRGTEAFF
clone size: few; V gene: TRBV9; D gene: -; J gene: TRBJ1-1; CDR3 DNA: TGTGCCAGCAGCGTCGGAGGGGGGGCGGGCGTGAACACTGAAGCTTTCTTT; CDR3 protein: CASSVGGGAGVNTEAFF
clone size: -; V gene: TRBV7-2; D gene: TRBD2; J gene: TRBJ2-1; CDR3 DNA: TGTGCCAGCAGCTTACGCGGGGGGGCAGGAAACGAGCAGTTCTTC; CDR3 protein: CASSLRGGAGNEQFF
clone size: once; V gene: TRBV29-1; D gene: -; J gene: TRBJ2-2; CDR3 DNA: TGCAGCGTTGAGTTCCGGGCGAACACCGGGGAGCTGTTTTTT; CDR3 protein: CSVEFRANTGELFF
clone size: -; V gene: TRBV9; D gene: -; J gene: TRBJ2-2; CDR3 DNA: TGTGCCAGCAGCGTCGACTACACCGGGGAGCTGTTTTTT; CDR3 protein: CASSVDYTGELFF
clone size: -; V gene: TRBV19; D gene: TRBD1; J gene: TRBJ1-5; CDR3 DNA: TGTGCCAGTAGTACGCGTCAAATCATCCGACAGGGGGAACAGCCCCAGCATTTT; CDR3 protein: CASSTRQIIRQGEQPQHF
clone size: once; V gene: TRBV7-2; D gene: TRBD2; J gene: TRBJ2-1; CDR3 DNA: TGTGCCAGCAGCCCCAAGGGGGCGGGGGGGCGGAAAGGTGAGCAGTTCTTC; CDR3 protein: CASSPKGAGGRKGEQFF
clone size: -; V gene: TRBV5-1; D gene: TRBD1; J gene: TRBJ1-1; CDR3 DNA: TGCGCCAGCAGCTCCTCCGGGACAGGGGACACTGAAGCTTTCTTT; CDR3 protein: CASSSSGTGDTEAFF
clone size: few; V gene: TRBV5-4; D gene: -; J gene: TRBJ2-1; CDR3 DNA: TGTGCCAGCAGCTTGGGGGGCAGGTCAGAGCAGTTCTTC; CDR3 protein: CASSLGGRSEQFF
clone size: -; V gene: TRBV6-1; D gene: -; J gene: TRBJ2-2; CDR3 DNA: TGTGCCAGCAGTGGGGCCTCCAGGTGGTCGGGGGAGCTGTTTTTT; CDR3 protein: CASSGASRWSGELFF
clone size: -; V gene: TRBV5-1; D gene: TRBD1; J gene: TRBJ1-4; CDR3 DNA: TGCGCCAGCAGCTTCGGACAGGAGGATCATGAAAAACTGTTTTTT; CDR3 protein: CASSFGQEDHEKLFF
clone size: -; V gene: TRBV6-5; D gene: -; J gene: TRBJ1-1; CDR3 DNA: TGTGCCAGCACCCGTGGGTCAGGGGACACTGAAGCTTTCTTT; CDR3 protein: CASTRGSGDTEAFF
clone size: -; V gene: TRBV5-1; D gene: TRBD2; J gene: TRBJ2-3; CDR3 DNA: TGCGCCAGCAGCCCCGTTATAGCGGGGGGGCCGGGTACAGATACGCAGTATTTT; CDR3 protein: CASSPVIAGGPGTDTQYF
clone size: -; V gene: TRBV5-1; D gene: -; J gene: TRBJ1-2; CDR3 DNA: TGCGCCAGCAGCTTGGCCCAAGACAGGAAAGGTCACACCTTC; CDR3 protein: CASSLAQDRKGHTF
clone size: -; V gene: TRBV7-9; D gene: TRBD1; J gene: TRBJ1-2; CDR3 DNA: TGTGCCAGCAGCCCGGGACAGTCCTATGGCTACACCTTC; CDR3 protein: CASSPGQSYGYTF
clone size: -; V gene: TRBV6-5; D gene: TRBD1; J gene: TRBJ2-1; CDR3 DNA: TGTGCCAGCAGTTCCCTGGACAGGGGAGTAGGCAATGAGCAGTTCTTC; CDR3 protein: CASSSLDRGVGNEQFF
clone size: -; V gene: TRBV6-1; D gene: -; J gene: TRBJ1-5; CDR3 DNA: TGTGCCATCCAAGCGGGGGGGAATCAGCCCCAGCATTTT; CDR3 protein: CAIQAGGNQPQHF
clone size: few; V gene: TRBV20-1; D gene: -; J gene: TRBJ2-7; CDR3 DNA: TGCAGTGCCCATTTGGCCAACGAGCAGTACTTC; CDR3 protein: CSAHLANEQYF
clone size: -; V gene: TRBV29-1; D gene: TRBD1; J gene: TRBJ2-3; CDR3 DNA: TGCAGCGTTGGTCAGGGGGTCGGGGATACGCAGTATTTT; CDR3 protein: CSVGQGVGDTQYF
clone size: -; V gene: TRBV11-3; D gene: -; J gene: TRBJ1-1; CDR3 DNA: TGTGCCAGCAGCTTAGATGGGCCGAACACTGAAGCTTTCTTT; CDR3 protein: CASSLDGPNTEAFF